The TCR beta chain described here comes from a study of cytomegalovirus exposure and HLA in healthy donors. The PCR contained 60 Vbeta and 13 Jbeta primers. Only in-frame clones appear in the TCRdb table, and some are missing; sequencing was by immunoSEQ multiplex PCR. The profile shows 150,000 to 180,000 clones, 75% to 85% of them singletons. As regards this clone: Its antigen remains unknown.

Study results and caveats: Most of the TCR beta V segments (in an earlier analysis) were productive either about 87% or about 30% of the time. Cytomegalovirus status, reportedly, was diagnosed with high specificity and sensitivity by the classifier.

CDR3 length: 17 amino acids. Germline lookup yields CDR1 LGHNA and CDR2 YNFKEQ. The V and J ends lost 1 base and 8 bases respectively, with 20 bases between them. The sequence was obtained from a man younger than 40 in good health and CMV-seropositive. Specimen: PBMCs. The gene calls are TRBV4-2 and TRBJ1-4; D not certain. CDR3 sequence: CASSQARNSPRGEKLFF. In DNA form, the CDR3 reads TGTGCCAGCAGCCAAGCAAGGAACAGCCCTAGAGGGGAAAAACTGTTTTTT.